The next 11 T cell receptor beta chains were all read from a single sample in a study of vaccination effects on CD4 cells after COVID-19. Their antigen targets remain unknown. Repertoires were generated with immunoSEQ multiplex PCR, while TCRdb's copy carries only in-frame clones and drops some. The sample includes about 29,000 clones, roughly 74% of them seen just once. Expansion of antigen-specific CD4+ T cells with viral peptide pools was carried out by the ViraFEST assay before sequencing. Subsequent to a culture period of under twelve days, CD4+ T cells were isolated. Each participant was given two doses of one vaccine (BNT162b2 or mRNA-1273). The sequences come from CD4+ T cells from PBMCs cultured with HCoV-OC43 spike peptides, collected after COVID-19 vaccination. Subset here: HCoV-OC43 spike overlapping peptide pool stimulation. These receptors originate from a human donor who received a COVID-19 vaccine.

This clone occurred a few times. The chain has TRBV18 and TRBJ1-5; D ambiguous. The V and J ends lost 2 bases and 4 bases respectively, with 6 bases between them. Germline CDR1 is KGHSH and CDR2 is LQKENI. This CDR3 comprises 13 residues. CDR3 sequence reads: CASSPGLNQPQHF. CDR3 DNA sequence: TGTGCCAGCTCACCAGGACTAAATCAGCCCCAGCATTTT.

The chain is built from TRBV5-4 and TRBJ2-1; D uncertain. The CDR3 is made up of 16 amino acids. Germline CDR1 and CDR2: SGHNT and YYREEE (reference sequence). V was trimmed by 1 base and J by 0 bases, leaving 11 bases between them. The CDR3 DNA is TGTGCCAGCAGCTTGAATGGCGGAAACTCCTACAATGAGCAGTTCTTC. Encoded protein: CASSLNGGNSYNEQFF.

This chain connects TRBV19 to TRBJ2-5; TRBD2 might be the D (6 bases). This CDR3 comprises 14 residues. V was shortened by 4 bases and J by 1 base, with 10 bases between the two germline ends. Germline-derived CDR1 and CDR2 are LNHDA and SQIVND (reference sequence). The CDR3 sequence: CASSTPGSQETQYF. The CDR3 bases are TGTGCCAGTAGTACCCCCGGGAGCCAAGAGACCCAGTACTTC.

The table lists this clone with a few counts. This chain uses TRBV4-1 with TRBJ2-7; TRBD2 is a possible D gene (6 bases). The ends were cut back, 6 bases at V and 0 bases at J, with 15 bases in the middle. Germline CDR1 and CDR2: MGHRA and YSYEKL. There are 15 residues in the CDR3. The CDR3 region is CASRRGAGASYEQYF. The CDR3, as DNA: TGCGCCAGCAGGCGGGGCGCCGGGGCCTCCTACGAGCAGTACTTC.

The chain joins TRBV7-7 to TRBJ2-5; 10 bases are a match to TRBD1. This CDR3 has 14 amino acids. V lost 5 bases and J lost 5; bases outside the gene matches: 5. Germline lookup yields CDR1 SSHAT and CDR2 FNYEAQ (reference sequence). CDR3 in amino acids: CASSRDRGGETQYF. CDR3 bases: TGTGCCAGCAGCCGGGACAGGGGCGGGGAGACCCAGTACTTC. Full variable domain (remainder filled in from reference TRBV7-7 and TRBJ2-5): GAGVSQSPRYKVTKRGQDVTLRCDPISSHATLYWYQQALGQGPEFLTYFNYEAQPDKSGLPSDRFSAERPEGSISTLTIQRTEQRDSAMYRCASSRDRGGETQYFGPGTRLLVL.

The chain is built from TRBV6-2 or TRBV6-3 and TRBJ2-7, with 11 bases lining up with TRBD1. The V segment lost 0 bases and the J segment 4 bases; nucleotides outside the gene matches: 8. This CDR3 is 17 amino acids long. Looked up from germline, CDR1 is MNHEY and CDR2 is SVGEGT. The CDR3 loop is CASSYSSGQGASYEQYF. CDR3 nucleotide sequence: TGTGCCAGCAGTTACTCATCCGGACAGGGGGCTTCATACGAGCAGTACTTC.

The V and J genes are TRBV25-1 and TRBJ1-1; tentatively, D is TRBD1 (6 bases). This CDR3 region has 15 residues. Trimming left V 6 bases short and J 2 bases short, with 16 bases between. Germline V gives CDR1 MGHDK, CDR2 SYGVNS. The CDR3 DNA reads as TGTGCCAGCAGAGAAACCGGGACAATTAACACTGAAGCTTTCTTT. This codes for CASRETGTINTEAFF.

This clone has more than one count but fewer than ten. The chain links TRBV3-1 (or the pseudogene TRBV3-2) to TRBJ1-2; the match to TRBD1 covers 7 bases. V was pared by 0 bases and J by 2 bases, with 0 bases of the junction left unmatched. There are 14 residues in the CDR3. The germline CDR1 and CDR2 sequences are LGHDT and YNNKEL (reference sequence). The CDR3: CASSQEDRNYGYTF. The CDR3 region has the DNA TGTGCCAGCAGCCAAGAGGACAGGAACTATGGCTACACCTTC.

This chain connects TRBV19 to TRBJ1-3; 7 nucleotides match TRBD1. With V trimmed by 5 bases and J by 0 bases, 10 bases remained unmatched. There are 17 residues in the CDR3. CDR1 and CDR2 from the germline V gene are LNHDA and SQIVND (reference sequence). The CDR3 DNA reads TGTGCCAGTAGTGGGCTAGACAGGGAATACTCTGGAAACACCATATATTTT. Its protein is CASSGLDREYSGNTIYF. The entire variable domain, with the rest obtained from reference TRBV19 and TRBJ1-3, is as follows: DGGITQSPKYLFRKEGQNVTLSCEQNLNHDAMYWYRQDPGQGLRLIYYSQIVNDFQKGDIAEGYSVSREKKESFPLTVTSAQKNPTAFYLCASSGLDREYSGNTIYFGEGSWLTVV.

V is TRBV29-1 and J is TRBJ2-7; 8 positions match TRBD2. The length of the CDR3 is 14 residues. V dropped 6 bases and J dropped 3; count of bases not matched to a gene: 10. Germline assignment: CDR1 SQVTM and CDR2 ANQGSEA. CDR3 amino acids: CSVRKGTSGYEQYF. In DNA form, the CDR3 reads TGCAGCGTCCGCAAGGGTACTAGCGGCTACGAGCAGTACTTC.

This sequence joins TRBV12-5 and TRBJ2-3, with 8 bases matching TRBD1. There are 20 residues in the CDR3. With V trimmed by 1 base and J by 4 bases, 19 bases remained unmatched. Looked up from germline, CDR1 is LGHNT and CDR2 is FRNRAP. The CDR3 bases are TGTGCTAGTGGTTTGGGCCGAAACAGGGGGAGGACACTAATAGCAGATACGCAGTATTTT. The encoded protein is CASGLGRNRGRTLIADTQYF.